A selection of T cell receptor beta chains follows, all from one sample in a study of response to subunit inactivated influenza vaccine. TCRdb redid the calling of the RT-PCR reads with MiXCR, one entry per CDR3 protein. The repertoire has a few hundred thousand distinct CDR3 sequences, under 8.5% of them found once; the top ten carry around 14%. The material was PBMCs from blood, obtained about 24 months after vaccination. Receptors originate from a man aged 50-75 years who received an inactivated influenza vaccine. CDR3s include the opening cysteine and the closing phenylalanine or tryptophan. A D gene is named only where the DNA matches it firmly. Where a row states a size, it is once, few, many or the class of an expanded clone; other rows omit it.

v_gene	abundance	d_gene	j_gene	len	CDR3aa	CDR3nt
TRBV24-1	few	TRBD2	TRBJ2-1	16	CATSDTGGRAYNEQFF	TGTGCCACCAGTGATACCGGCGGGAGGGCCTACAATGAGCAGTTCTTC
TRBV12-3/TRBV12-4	many	-	TRBJ2-7	13	CASSLIRGYEQYF	TGTGCCAGCAGTTTAATCCGGGGCTACGAGCAGTACTTC
TRBV20-1	-	-	TRBJ2-5	10	CCAPRETQYF	TGCTGTGCCCCCAGGGAGACCCAGTACTTC
TRBV4-2	-	-	TRBJ2-5	17	CASSPSSGALGEETQYF	TGTGCCAGCAGCCCCTCTTCGGGGGCCTTAGGGGAAGAGACCCAGTACTTC
TRBV20-1	-	-	TRBJ1-2	12	CSARLRNYGYTF	TGCAGTGCTAGGCTCCGGAACTATGGCTACACCTTC
TRBV12-3/TRBV12-4	-	-	TRBJ2-3	16	CASSRTPGAGTDTQYF	TGTGCCAGCAGTCGTACGCCTGGGGCGGGCACAGATACGCAGTATTTT
TRBV3-1	few	TRBD1	TRBJ1-1	15	CASSLLTGGKTEAFF	TGTGCCAGCAGCCTATTGACAGGGGGAAAGACTGAAGCTTTCTTT
TRBV29-1	-	TRBD1	TRBJ2-4	12	CSVPGQGHIQYF	TGCAGCGTGCCGGGACAGGGACACATTCAGTACTTC
TRBV11-2	many	-	TRBJ2-5	13	CASTPGVLETQYF	TGTGCCAGCACCCCTGGGGTTCTTGAGACCCAGTACTTC
TRBV2	-	-	TRBJ1-1	14	CASSSQGENTEAFF	TGTGCCAGCAGTTCCCAGGGAGAGAACACTGAAGCTTTCTTT
TRBV4-1	few	-	TRBJ2-1	17	CASSQDAAGAARDEQFF	TGCGCCAGCAGCCAAGATGCTGCAGGGGCTGCGAGGGATGAGCAGTTCTTC
TRBV4-1	few	TRBD2	TRBJ2-5	16	CASSQSGLARTETQYF	TGCGCCAGCAGCCAAAGCGGACTAGCAAGGACTGAGACCCAGTACTTC
TRBV7-2	-	-	TRBJ1-5	14	CASSIRDGNQPQHF	TGTGCCAGCAGCATCCGGGACGGTAATCAGCCCCAGCATTTT
TRBV5-1	many	-	TRBJ2-2	14	CASSFQENTGELFF	TGCGCCAGCAGCTTCCAAGAGAACACCGGGGAGCTGTTTTTT
TRBV7-8	few	-	TRBJ1-3	19	CASSLGWIGPSGSGNTIYF	TGTGCCAGCAGCTTAGGATGGATAGGACCAAGTGGATCTGGAAACACCATATATTTT
TRBV6-2/TRBV6-3	-	-	TRBJ1-5	13	CASRDYSNQPQHF	TGTGCCAGCAGGGACTATAGCAATCAGCCCCAGCATTTT
TRBV2	many	-	TRBJ1-1	14	CASTMEGMGTEAFF	TGTGCCAGCACCATGGAGGGGATGGGCACTGAAGCTTTCTTT
TRBV7-2	few	-	TRBJ2-5	16	CASSYFPGQTQETQYF	TGTGCCAGCAGCTACTTCCCGGGACAAACCCAAGAGACCCAGTACTTC
TRBV5-1	many	TRBD2	TRBJ2-3	15	CASSRTSGAASTQYF	TGCGCCAGCAGCCGTACTAGCGGGGCTGCATCGACGCAGTATTTT
TRBV25-1	-	TRBD1	TRBJ1-4	19	CASSEWGTGAWVTNEKLFF	TGTGCCAGCAGTGAATGGGGGACAGGGGCGTGGGTAACTAATGAAAAACTGTTTTTT
TRBV24-1	few	TRBD2	TRBJ2-3	16	CATSDLMAGGQDTQYF	TGTGCCACCAGTGATTTGATGGCGGGAGGACAAGATACGCAGTATTTT
TRBV4-3	-	TRBD1	TRBJ1-4	14	CASSQDPQGGRMFF	TGCGCCAGCAGCCAAGATCCCCAGGGGGGGAGAATGTTTTTT
TRBV3-1	-	-	TRBJ1-1	15	CASSRSGDLNTEAFF	TGTGCCAGCAGCCGTTCCGGAGATTTGAACACTGAAGCTTTCTTT
TRBV7-9	few	-	TRBJ2-5	13	CASSFVRRETQYF	TGTGCCAGCAGCTTTGTACGACGAGAGACCCAGTACTTC
TRBV10-3	-	TRBD2	TRBJ2-7	14	CAISEGLATYEQYF	TGTGCCATCAGTGAGGGACTAGCGACCTACGAGCAGTACTTC
TRBV9	many	TRBD2	TRBJ2-1	19	CASSHSTSGVPSSYNEQFF	TGTGCCAGCAGTCATTCTACTAGCGGGGTCCCCAGCTCCTACAATGAGCAGTTCTTC
TRBV28	-	TRBD1	TRBJ1-3	15	CASSFMTGVGNTIYF	TGTGCCAGCAGTTTTATGACAGGGGTTGGAAACACCATATATTTT
TRBV7-2	many	-	TRBJ1-6	16	CASSLRQGIDNSPLHF	TGTGCCAGCAGCTTAAGGCAGGGGATAGATAATTCACCCCTCCACTTT
TRBV20-1	many	-	TRBJ1-5	15	CSARDSGRSNQPQHF	TGCAGTGCTAGAGATTCGGGCAGGAGCAATCAGCCCCAGCATTTT
TRBV30	few	-	TRBJ2-2	17	CAWSSLRTARATGELFF	TGTGCCTGGAGTTCCCTCCGGACAGCGAGAGCCACCGGGGAGCTGTTTTTT
TRBV14	few	-	TRBJ2-1	16	CASSQAVGGRGNEQFF	TGTGCCAGCAGCCAAGCGGTCGGGGGACGGGGCAATGAGCAGTTCTTC
TRBV12-3/TRBV12-4	-	TRBD2	TRBJ2-1	15	CASKIPGGGYNEQFF	TGTGCCAGCAAAATTCCCGGCGGGGGATACAATGAGCAGTTCTTC
TRBV6-6	many	TRBD2	TRBJ2-3	17	CASSYSASGRSTDTQYF	TGTGCCAGCAGTTACTCGGCTAGCGGGAGATCGACAGATACGCAGTATTTT
TRBV5-1	few	-	TRBJ2-1	15	CASSVSTGSYNEQFF	TGCGCCAGCAGCGTGTCCACGGGCTCCTACAATGAGCAGTTCTTC
TRBV5-1	many	-	TRBJ1-2	14	CASSPEGRNYGYTF	TGCGCCAGCAGCCCGGAGGGCCGAAACTATGGCTACACCTTC
TRBV4-1	many	-	TRBJ1-1	14	CASSQGSLNTEAFF	TGTGCCAGCAGCCAAGGCAGCTTGAACACTGAAGCTTTCTTT
TRBV7-6	-	TRBD2	TRBJ2-3	15	CASSPGGLSTDTQYF	TGTGCCAGCAGCCCGGGGGGGCTGAGCACAGATACGCAGTATTTT
TRBV29-1	-	-	TRBJ2-5	14	CSVRGAGVKETQYF	TGCAGCGTCAGGGGTGCAGGGGTCAAAGAGACCCAGTACTTC
TRBV15	few	-	TRBJ1-2	14	CATSRDQGYYGYTF	TGTGCCACCAGCAGAGATCAGGGTTACTATGGCTACACCTTC
TRBV20-1	-	-	TRBJ2-7	14	CSANPPGHRPEQYF	TGCAGTGCTAACCCTCCGGGACACCGACCGGAGCAGTACTTC
TRBV10-3	few	-	TRBJ2-1	15	CAISEWDSGDNEQFF	TGTGCCATCAGTGAGTGGGACTCGGGTGACAATGAGCAGTTCTTC
TRBV20-1	few	-	TRBJ2-1	13	CSAPEGGRNEQFF	TGCAGTGCCCCCGAGGGGGGCCGGAATGAGCAGTTCTTC
TRBV6-2/TRBV6-3	-	-	TRBJ2-7	13	CASRETVTYEQYF	TGTGCCAGCAGGGAGACAGTAACCTACGAGCAGTACTTC
TRBV5-4	-	TRBD2	TRBJ2-2	13	CASTSGETGELFF	TGTGCCAGCACCAGCGGGGAGACCGGGGAGCTGTTTTTT
TRBV20-1	few	-	TRBJ1-1	13	CRAGGDLNTEAFF	TGCAGAGCCGGGGGGGACTTGAACACTGAAGCTTTCTTT
TRBV14	few	-	TRBJ1-6	14	CASSQARYNSPLHF	TGTGCCAGCAGCCAAGCACGGTATAATTCACCCCTCCACTTT
TRBV7-9	-	-	TRBJ2-1	15	CASSPPGSSYNEQFF	TGTGCCAGCAGCCCTCCAGGGAGCTCCTACAATGAGCAGTTCTTC
TRBV5-1	few	-	TRBJ2-3	14	CASSNRDSTDTQYF	TGCGCCAGCAGCAATCGGGACAGCACAGATACGCAGTATTTT
TRBV18	few	-	TRBJ2-1	14	CASSPTGEVNEQFF	TGTGCCAGCTCACCTACGGGAGAGGTCAATGAGCAGTTCTTC
TRBV15	many	TRBD2	TRBJ2-2	16	CATSRERGFNTGELFF	TGTGCCACCAGCAGGGAGCGGGGGTTCAACACCGGGGAGCTGTTTTTT